This is a list of T cell receptor beta chains from one sample in a study of blood T cell repertoires in COVID-19. The method was immunoSEQ multiplex PCR; TCRdb's version includes in-frame clones alone and lacks a portion of them. The sample shows 95,000 to 150,000 clones, about 85% of them seen only once. Sequencing was done on a sample of peripheral blood. The receptors stem from a man aged 80 or over with active or convalescent COVID-19. The CDR3 runs from the conserved cysteine through the conserved F or W. A D gene is named only where the DNA matches it firmly. Expanded clones are given a class, and other clones once, few, many or no size at all.

V gene,clone size,J gene,D gene,CDR3 protein,CDR3 DNA
TRBV9,NA,TRBJ2-1,TRBD2,CASSPSSGSLNEQFF,TGTGCCAGCAGCCCCTCTAGCGGGAGCCTGAATGAGCAGTTCTTC
TRBV28,NA,TRBJ1-6,TRBD1,CATWDRDNSPLHF,TGTGCCACCTGGGACAGGGATAATTCACCCCTCCACTTT
TRBV6-5,NA,TRBJ2-5,NA,CASSWTLQETQYF,TGTGCCAGCAGTTGGACATTACAAGAGACCCAGTACTTC
TRBV4-1,NA,TRBJ1-5,TRBD1,CASSQGQGYGNQPQHF,TGCGCCAGCAGCCAAGGACAGGGGTACGGCAATCAGCCCCAGCATTTT
TRBV4-1,NA,TRBJ1-4,TRBD1,CASSRGQGINEKLFF,TGCGCCAGCAGCCGGGGACAGGGGATTAATGAAAAACTGTTTTTT
TRBV19,once,TRBJ2-3,TRBD2,CASTPEGLAGTDTQYF,TGTGCCAGTACCCCAGAAGGACTAGCGGGTACAGATACGCAGTATTTT
TRBV30,NA,TRBJ1-6,NA,CAWSVSGFGSPLHF,TGTGCCTGGAGTGTATCCGGGTTTGGATCACCCCTCCACTTT
TRBV5-4,NA,TRBJ1-1,NA,CASSSPGTEAFF,TGTGCCAGCAGCTCGCCGGGCACTGAAGCTTTCTTT
TRBV4-3,NA,TRBJ2-3,NA,CASSQEARGSTDTQYF,TGCGCCAGCAGCCAAGAGGCACGGGGGAGCACAGATACGCAGTATTTT
TRBV19,NA,TRBJ1-1,TRBD1,CASSQGTGVNTEAFF,TGTGCCAGTAGTCAGGGGACAGGCGTGAACACTGAAGCTTTCTTT
TRBV12-2,NA,TRBJ1-6,NA,CASRSGGQGRFSYNSPLHF,TGTGCAAGTCGCTCCGGCGGACAGGGGAGATTTTCGTATAATTCACCCCTCCACTTT
TRBV9,few,TRBJ2-3,TRBD1,CASSLTGQGSSTDTQYF,TGTGCCAGCAGCCTAACGGGACAGGGGTCTAGCACAGATACGCAGTATTTT
TRBV11-3,NA,TRBJ2-5,NA,CASSHRQLGETQYF,TGTGCCAGCAGCCATCGACAGCTAGGAGAGACCCAGTACTTC
TRBV9,NA,TRBJ2-7,NA,CASSVDLASYEQYF,TGTGCCAGCAGCGTAGATTTAGCCTCCTACGAGCAGTACTTC
TRBV20-1,few,TRBJ2-5,NA,CSAYLQETQYF,TGCAGTGCTTACTTACAAGAGACCCAGTACTTC
TRBV5-8,NA,TRBJ2-1,TRBD1,CASSFRGNRGGEQFF,TGTGCCAGCAGCTTCCGTGGGAACAGGGGCGGTGAGCAGTTCTTC
TRBV12-3/TRBV12-4,NA,TRBJ1-2,TRBD1,CASSLRTGYGYTF,TGTGCCAGCAGTTTAAGGACAGGCTATGGCTACACCTTC
TRBV24-1,NA,TRBJ2-5,TRBD2,CATNQRGGEGFQETQYF,TGTGCCACCAATCAGCGGGGGGGCGAAGGGTTCCAAGAGACCCAGTACTTC
TRBV5-1,once,TRBJ2-3,TRBD1,CASSSGQRTDTQYF,TGCGCCAGCAGCTCGGGACAGAGGACAGATACGCAGTATTTT
TRBV2,NA,TRBJ1-1,TRBD1,CASSWTGENTEAFF,TGTGCCAGCAGTTGGACAGGGGAGAACACTGAAGCTTTCTTT
TRBV7-3,NA,TRBJ2-3,NA,CASSLSGDTQYF,TGTGCCAGCAGCTTATCCGGAGATACGCAGTATTTT
TRBV27,NA,TRBJ2-7,TRBD2,CASRTGSSGSYEQYF,TGTGCCAGCCGGACAGGGTCTAGCGGGAGTTACGAGCAGTACTTC